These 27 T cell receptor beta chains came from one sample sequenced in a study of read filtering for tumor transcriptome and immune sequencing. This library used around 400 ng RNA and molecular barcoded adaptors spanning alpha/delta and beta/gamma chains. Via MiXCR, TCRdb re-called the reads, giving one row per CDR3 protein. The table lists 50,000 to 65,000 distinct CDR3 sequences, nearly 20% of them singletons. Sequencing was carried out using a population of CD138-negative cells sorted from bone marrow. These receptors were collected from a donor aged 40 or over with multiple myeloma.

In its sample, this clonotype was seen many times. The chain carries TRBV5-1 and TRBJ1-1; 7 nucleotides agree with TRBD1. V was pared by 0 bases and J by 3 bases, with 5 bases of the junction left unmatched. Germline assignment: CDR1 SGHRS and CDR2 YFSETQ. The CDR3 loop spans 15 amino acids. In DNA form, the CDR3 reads TGCGCCAGCAGCTTGGAAAGGACAGGATACACTGAAGCTTTCTTT. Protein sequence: CASSLERTGYTEAFF.

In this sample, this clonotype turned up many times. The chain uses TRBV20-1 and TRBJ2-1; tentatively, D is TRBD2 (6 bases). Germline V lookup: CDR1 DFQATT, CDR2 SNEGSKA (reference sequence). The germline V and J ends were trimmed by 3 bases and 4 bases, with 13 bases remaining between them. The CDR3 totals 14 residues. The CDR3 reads CSARGLALYNEQFF. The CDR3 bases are TGCAGTGCTAGGGGTCTAGCGTTATACAATGAGCAGTTCTTC.

This chain's CDR3 is CASSLSIRSQPQHF. The DNA of the CDR3 is TGTGCCAGCAGCCTTTCGATACGCAGTCAGCCCCAGCATTTT. The chain employs TRBV28 and TRBJ1-5; D call uncertain. The germline V gene encodes CDR1 MDHEN and CDR2 SYDVKM. This CDR3 has 14 residues. Trimming removed 6 bases at V and 6 bases at J, with 15 bases between.

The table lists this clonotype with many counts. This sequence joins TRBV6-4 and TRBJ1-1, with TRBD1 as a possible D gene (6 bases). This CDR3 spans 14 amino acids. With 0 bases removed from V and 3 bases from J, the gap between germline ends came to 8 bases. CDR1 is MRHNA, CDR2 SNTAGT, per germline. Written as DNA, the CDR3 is TGTGCCAGCAGTGACTCGGACAGAGACACTGAAGCTTTCTTT. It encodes CASSDSDRDTEAFF.

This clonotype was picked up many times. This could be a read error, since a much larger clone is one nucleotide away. The CDR3 region is CGAKIAGGSDTQYF. The CDR3 nucleotides read TGCGGTGCTAAGATAGCGGGGGGGTCAGATACGCAGTATTTT. The rearrangement uses TRBV20-1 and TRBJ2-3; TRBD2 aligns across 11 bases. The CDR3 contains 14 residues. CDR1 DFQATT and CDR2 SNEGSKA come from the germline V gene (reference sequence).

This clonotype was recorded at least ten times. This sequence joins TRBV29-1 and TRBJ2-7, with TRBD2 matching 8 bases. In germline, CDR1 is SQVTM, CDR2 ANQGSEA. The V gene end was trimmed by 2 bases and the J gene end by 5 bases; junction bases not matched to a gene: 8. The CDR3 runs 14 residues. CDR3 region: CSVEMVAGSHEQYF. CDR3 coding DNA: TGCAGCGTTGAAATGGTAGCGGGATCGCACGAGCAGTACTTC.

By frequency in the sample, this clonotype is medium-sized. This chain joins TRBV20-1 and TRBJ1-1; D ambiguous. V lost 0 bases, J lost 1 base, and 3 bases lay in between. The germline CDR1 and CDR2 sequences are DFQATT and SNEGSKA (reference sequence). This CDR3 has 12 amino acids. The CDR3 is CSARDQNTEAFF. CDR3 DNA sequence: TGCAGTGCTAGAGATCAGAACACTGAAGCTTTCTTT.

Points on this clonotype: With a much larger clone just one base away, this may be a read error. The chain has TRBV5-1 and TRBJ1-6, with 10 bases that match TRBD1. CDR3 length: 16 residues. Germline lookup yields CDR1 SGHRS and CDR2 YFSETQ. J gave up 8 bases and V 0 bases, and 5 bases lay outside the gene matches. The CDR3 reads CASSLVFGQGDSPLHF. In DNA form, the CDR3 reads TGCGCCAGCAGCTTGGTTTTTGGACAGGGGGATTCACCCCTCCACTTT.

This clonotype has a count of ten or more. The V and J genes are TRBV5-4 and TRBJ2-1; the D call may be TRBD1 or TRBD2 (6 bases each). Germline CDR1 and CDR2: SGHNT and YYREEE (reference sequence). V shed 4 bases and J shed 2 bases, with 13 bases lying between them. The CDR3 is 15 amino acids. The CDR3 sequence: CASSQGTPAYNEQFF. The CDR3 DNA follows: TGTGCCAGCAGCCAGGGGACTCCCGCCTACAATGAGCAGTTCTTC. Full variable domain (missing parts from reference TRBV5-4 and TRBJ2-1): ETGVTQSPTHLIKTRGQQVTLRCSSQSGHNTVSWYQQALGQGPQFIFQYYREEENGRGNFPPRFSGLQFPNYSSELNVNALELDDSALYLCASSQGTPAYNEQFFGPGTRLTVL.

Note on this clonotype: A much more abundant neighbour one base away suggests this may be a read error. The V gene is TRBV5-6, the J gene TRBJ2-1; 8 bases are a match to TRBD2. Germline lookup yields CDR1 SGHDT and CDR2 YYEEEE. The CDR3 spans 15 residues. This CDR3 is CASSLFTGGLNGQFF. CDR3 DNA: TGTGCCAGCAGCTTGTTTACGGGAGGGCTAAATGGGCAGTTCTTC.

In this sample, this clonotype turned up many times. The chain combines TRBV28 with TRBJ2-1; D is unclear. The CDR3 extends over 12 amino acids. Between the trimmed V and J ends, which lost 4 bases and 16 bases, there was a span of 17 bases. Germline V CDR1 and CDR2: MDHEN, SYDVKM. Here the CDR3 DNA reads TGTGCCAGCAGTTCAAACACCCAAAGGTTCTTCTTC. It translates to CASSSNTQRFFF.

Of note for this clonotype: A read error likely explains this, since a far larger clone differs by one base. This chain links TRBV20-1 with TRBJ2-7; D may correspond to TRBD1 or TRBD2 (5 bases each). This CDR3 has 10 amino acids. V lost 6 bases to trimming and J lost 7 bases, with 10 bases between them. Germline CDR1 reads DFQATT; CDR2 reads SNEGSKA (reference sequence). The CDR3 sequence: CSAEGNEQYF. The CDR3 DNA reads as TGCAGTGCCGAGGGGAATGAGCAGTACTTC.

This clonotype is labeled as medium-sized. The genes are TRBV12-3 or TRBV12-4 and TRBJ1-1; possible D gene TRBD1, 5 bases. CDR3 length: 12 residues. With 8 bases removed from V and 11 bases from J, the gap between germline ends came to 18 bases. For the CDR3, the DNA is TGTGCCAGCGGTGACAGCTACCAAGGGGCTTTCTTT. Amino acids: CASGDSYQGAFF.

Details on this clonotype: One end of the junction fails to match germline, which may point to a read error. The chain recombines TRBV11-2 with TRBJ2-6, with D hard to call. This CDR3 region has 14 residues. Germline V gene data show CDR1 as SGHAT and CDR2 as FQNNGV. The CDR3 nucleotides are TGTGCCAGCTGCTTAAGTACTAGGGCCAACGTCCTGACTTTC. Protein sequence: CASCLSTRANVLTF.

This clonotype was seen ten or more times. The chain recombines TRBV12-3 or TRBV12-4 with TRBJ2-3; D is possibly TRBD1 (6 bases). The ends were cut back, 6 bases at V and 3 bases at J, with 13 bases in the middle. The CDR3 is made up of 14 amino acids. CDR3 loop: CASSPGQFTDTQYF. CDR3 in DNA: TGTGCCAGCAGCCCTGGACAGTTTACAGATACGCAGTATTTT.

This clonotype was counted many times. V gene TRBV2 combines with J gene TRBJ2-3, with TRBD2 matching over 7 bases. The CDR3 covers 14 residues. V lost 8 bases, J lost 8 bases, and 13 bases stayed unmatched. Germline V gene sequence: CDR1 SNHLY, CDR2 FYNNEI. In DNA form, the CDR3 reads TGTGCCAGCGGGGGGTTGACTAGCTCGGCTACGCAGTATTTT. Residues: CASGGLTSSATQYF.

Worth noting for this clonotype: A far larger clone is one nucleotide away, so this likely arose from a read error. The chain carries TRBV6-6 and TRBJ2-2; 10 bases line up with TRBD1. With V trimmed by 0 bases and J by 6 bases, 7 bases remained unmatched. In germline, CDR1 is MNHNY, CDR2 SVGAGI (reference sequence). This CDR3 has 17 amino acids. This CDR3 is CASSYSGTGARAGELFF. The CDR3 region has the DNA TGTGCCAGCAGTTACTCCGGGACAGGGGCAAGGGCCGGGGAGCTGTTTTTT.

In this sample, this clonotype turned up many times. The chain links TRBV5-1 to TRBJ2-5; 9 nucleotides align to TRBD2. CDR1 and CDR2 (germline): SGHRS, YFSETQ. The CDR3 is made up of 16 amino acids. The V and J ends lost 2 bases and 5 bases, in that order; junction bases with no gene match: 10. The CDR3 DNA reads TGCGCCAGCAGCTTAAATAGCGGGAGTTTCCGTGAGACCCAGTACTTC. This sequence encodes CASSLNSGSFRETQYF. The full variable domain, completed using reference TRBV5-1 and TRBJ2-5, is KAGVTQTPRYLIKTRGQQVTLSCSPISGHRSVSWYQQTPGQGLQFLFEYFSETQRNKGNFPGRFSGRQFSNSRSEMNVSTLELGDSALYLCASSLNSGSFRETQYFGPGTRLLVL.

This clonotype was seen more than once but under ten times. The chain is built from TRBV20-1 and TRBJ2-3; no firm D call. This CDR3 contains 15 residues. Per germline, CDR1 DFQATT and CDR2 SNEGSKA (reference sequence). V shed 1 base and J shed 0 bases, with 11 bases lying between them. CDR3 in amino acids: CSARVGVSSTDTQYF. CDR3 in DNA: TGCAGTGCTAGAGTTGGGGTTTCTAGCACAGATACGCAGTATTTT.

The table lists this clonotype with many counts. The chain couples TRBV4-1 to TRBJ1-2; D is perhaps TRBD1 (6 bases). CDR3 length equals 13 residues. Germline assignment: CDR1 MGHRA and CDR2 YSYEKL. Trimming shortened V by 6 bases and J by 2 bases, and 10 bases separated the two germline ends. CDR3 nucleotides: TGCGCCAGCAGTCTGGACAGAAACTATGGCTACACCTTC. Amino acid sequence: CASSLDRNYGYTF.

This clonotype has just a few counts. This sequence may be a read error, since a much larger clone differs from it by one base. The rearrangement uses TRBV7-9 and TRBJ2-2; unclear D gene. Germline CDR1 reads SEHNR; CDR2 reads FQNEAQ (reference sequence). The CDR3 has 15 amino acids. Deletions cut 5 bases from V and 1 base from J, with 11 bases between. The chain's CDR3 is CASSRLGLNTGELFF. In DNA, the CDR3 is TGTGCCAGCAGCCGCCTGGGCCTGAACACCGGGGAGCTGTTTTTT.

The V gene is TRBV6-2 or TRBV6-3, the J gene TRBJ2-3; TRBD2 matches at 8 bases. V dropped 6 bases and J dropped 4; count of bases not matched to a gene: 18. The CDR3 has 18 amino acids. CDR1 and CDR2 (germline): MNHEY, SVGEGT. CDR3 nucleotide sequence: TGTGCCAGCAGACCCACCAACGCGATAGCGGGAAAGTCAGATACGCAGTATTTT. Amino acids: CASRPTNAIAGKSDTQYF.

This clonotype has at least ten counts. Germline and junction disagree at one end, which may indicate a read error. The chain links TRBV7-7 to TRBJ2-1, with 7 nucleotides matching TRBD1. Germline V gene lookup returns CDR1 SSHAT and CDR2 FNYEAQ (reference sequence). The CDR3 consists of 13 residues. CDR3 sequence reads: CASSSTGRNEQFF. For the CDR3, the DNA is TGTGCTAGCAGCTCGACAGGGCGCAATGAGCAGTTCTTC.

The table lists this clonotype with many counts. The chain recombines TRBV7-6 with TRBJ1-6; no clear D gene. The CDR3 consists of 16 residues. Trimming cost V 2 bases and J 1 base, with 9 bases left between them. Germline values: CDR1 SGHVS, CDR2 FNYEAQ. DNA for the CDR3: TGTGCCAGCAGCTTATCCGAGGGATCCTATAATTCACCCCTCCACTTT. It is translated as CASSLSEGSYNSPLHF. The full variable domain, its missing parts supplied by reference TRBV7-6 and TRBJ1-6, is GAGVSQSPRYKVTKRGQDVALRCDPISGHVSLYWYRQALGQGPEFLTYFNYEAQQDKSGLPNDRFSAERPEGSISTLTIQRTEQRDSAMYRCASSLSEGSYNSPLHFGNGTRLTVT.

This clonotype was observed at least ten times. In DNA, the CDR3 is TGTGCCAGTAGTGCCGGGACAGGGTTGTCCGGGGAGCTGTTTTTT. Protein sequence: CASSAGTGLSGELFF. The rearrangement joins TRBV19 to TRBJ2-2; 9 bases agree with TRBD1. Trimming took 5 bases from V and 6 from J; bases not matched to a gene: 7. Germline V lookup: CDR1 LNHDA, CDR2 SQIVND (reference sequence). The CDR3 is 15 amino acids. Full variable domain (missing parts from reference TRBV19 and TRBJ2-2): DGGITQSPKYLFRKEGQNVTLSCEQNLNHDAMYWYRQDPGQGLRLIYYSQIVNDFQKGDIAEGYSVSREKKESFPLTVTSAQKNPTAFYLCASSAGTGLSGELFFGEGSRLTVL.

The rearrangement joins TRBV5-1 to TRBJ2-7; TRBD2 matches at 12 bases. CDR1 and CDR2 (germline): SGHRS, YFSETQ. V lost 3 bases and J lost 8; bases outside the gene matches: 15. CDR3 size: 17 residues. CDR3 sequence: CASSSGVLTSGRAKQYF. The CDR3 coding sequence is TGCGCCAGCAGCTCGGGGGTCCTGACTAGCGGGAGAGCCAAGCAGTACTTC.

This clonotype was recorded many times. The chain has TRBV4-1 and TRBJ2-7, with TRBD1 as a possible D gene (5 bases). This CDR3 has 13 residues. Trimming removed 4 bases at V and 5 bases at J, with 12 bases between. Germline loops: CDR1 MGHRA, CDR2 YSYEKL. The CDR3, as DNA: TGCGCCAGCAGCCGGGGCCGAGAGGACGAGCAGTACTTC. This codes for CASSRGREDEQYF.